This T cell receptor beta chain was identified during a study of blood T cells in healthy people across ages. Regarding the study as a whole: Estimated diversity across one million T cells was deemed an underestimate.

Using a J-beta primer mix together with a sample-barcoded 5' primer, a second PCR was run for roughly 7 to 11 cycles. TCRdb called the 5' RACE reads again in MiXCR, with one record for every CDR3 protein. The table records some 640,000 distinct CDR3 sequences, about 30% of them present only once. There are a few counts of this clonotype. Its cognate antigen is unknown. The TCR sequence derives from a woman of 80 years or more in good health. Material: blood.

The CDR3 sequence is CASIPEQGGTGELFF. The DNA of the CDR3 is TGTGCCAGCATCCCAGAACAGGGAGGAACCGGGGAGCTGTTTTTT. The chain has TRBV7-3 and TRBJ2-2; D could derive from TRBD1 or TRBD2 (6 bases each). The CDR3 has 15 residues. Germline values: CDR1 SGHTA, CDR2 FQGTGA. V lost 7 bases to trimming and J lost 5 bases, with 17 bases between them.